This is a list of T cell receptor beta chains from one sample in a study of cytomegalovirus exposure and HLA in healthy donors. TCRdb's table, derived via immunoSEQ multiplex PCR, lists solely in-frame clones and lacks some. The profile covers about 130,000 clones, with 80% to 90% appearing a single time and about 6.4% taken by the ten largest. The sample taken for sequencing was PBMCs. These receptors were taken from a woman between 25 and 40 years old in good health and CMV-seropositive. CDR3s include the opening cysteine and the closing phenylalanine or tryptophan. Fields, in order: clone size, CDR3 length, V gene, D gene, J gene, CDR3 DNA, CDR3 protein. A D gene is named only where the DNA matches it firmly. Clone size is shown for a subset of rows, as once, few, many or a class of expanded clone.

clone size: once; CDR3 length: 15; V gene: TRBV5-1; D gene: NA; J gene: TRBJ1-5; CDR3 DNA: TGCGCCAGCAGTCTAAACTGGGGGCACAATCAGCCCCAGCATTTT; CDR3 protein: CASSLNWGHNQPQHF
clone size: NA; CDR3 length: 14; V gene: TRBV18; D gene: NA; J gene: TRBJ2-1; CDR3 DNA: TGTGCCAGCTCCTTCGCGACAGCCTACAATGAGCAGTTCTTC; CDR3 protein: CASSFATAYNEQFF
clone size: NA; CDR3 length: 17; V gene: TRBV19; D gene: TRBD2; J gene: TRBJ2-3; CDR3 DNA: TGTGCCAGTAGTAGGGTTAAGACTAGCGGCAGCACAGATACGCAGTATTTT; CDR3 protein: CASSRVKTSGSTDTQYF
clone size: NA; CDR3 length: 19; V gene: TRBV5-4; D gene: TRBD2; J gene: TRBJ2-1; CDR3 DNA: TGTGCCAGCAGCTTTAGTTTGCTAGCGGGAGGTCTTGCCTACAATGAGCAGTTCTTC; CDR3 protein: CASSFSLLAGGLAYNEQFF
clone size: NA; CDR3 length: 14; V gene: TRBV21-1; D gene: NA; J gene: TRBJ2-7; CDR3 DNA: TGTGCCAGCAGCAAAATTAGACGGACAAGGGAGCAGTACTTC; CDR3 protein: CASSKIRRTREQYF
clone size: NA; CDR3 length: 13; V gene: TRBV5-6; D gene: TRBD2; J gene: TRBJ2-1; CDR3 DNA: TGTGCCAGCTGGCACGCGGGAGGGCATGAGCAGTTCTTC; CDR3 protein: CASWHAGGHEQFF
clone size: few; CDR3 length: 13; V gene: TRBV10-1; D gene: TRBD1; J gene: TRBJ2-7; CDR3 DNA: TGCGCCAGGAGTACTTCCGGGACAGCCGAGCAGTACTTC; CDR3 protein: CARSTSGTAEQYF
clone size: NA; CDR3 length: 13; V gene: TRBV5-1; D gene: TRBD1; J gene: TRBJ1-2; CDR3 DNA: TGCGCCAGCAGCGTTGGACAGGGAGGTGGCTACACCTTC; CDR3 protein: CASSVGQGGGYTF
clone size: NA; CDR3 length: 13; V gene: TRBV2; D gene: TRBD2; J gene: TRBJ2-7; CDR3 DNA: TGTGCCACCACCATCGGGACTACCTACGAGCAGTACTTC; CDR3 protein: CATTIGTTYEQYF
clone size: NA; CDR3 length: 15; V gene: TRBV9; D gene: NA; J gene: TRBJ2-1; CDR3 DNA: TGTGCCAGCAGCGTAGCGGGAGATCCTTACAATGAGCAGTTCTTC; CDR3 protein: CASSVAGDPYNEQFF
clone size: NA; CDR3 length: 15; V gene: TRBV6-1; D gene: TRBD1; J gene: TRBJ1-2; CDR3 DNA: TGTGCCAGCAGTGAATGGGGGACAGATGACTATGGCTACACCTTC; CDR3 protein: CASSEWGTDDYGYTF
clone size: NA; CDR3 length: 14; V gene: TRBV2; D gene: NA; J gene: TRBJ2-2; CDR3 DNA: TGTGCCAGCAAGCACAGGGAAGGAATCGGGGAGCTGTTTTTT; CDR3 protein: CASKHREGIGELFF
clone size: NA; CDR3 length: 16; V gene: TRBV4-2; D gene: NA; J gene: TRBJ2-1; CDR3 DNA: TGTGCCAGCAGCCAAGAGGACAGAAGCTCCTACAATGAGCAGTTCTTC; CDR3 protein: CASSQEDRSSYNEQFF
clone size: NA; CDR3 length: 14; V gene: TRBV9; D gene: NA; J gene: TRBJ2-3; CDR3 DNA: TGTGCCAGCAGCAGAGCGGGTAGCACAGATACGCAGTATTTT; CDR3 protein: CASSRAGSTDTQYF
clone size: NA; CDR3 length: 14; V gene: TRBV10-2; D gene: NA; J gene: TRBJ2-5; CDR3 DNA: TGCGCCAGCAGTGTACGGAGGGGCCAAGAGACCCAGTACTTC; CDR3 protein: CASSVRRGQETQYF
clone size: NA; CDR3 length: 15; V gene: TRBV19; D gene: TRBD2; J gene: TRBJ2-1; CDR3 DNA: TGTGCCAGTAGTACCCGGACTAGCGGGGGAAATGAGCAGTTCTTC; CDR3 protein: CASSTRTSGGNEQFF
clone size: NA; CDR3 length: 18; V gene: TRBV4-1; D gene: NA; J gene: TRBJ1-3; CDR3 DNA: TGCGCCAGCAGCCAAGAGAGGCAGGGCGCCCACTCTGGAAACACCATATATTTT; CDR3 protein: CASSQERQGAHSGNTIYF
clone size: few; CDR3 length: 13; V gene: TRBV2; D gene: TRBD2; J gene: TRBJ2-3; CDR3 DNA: TGTGCCAGCAGAACTAGCGGGCCCTATACGCAGTATTTT; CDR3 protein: CASRTSGPYTQYF
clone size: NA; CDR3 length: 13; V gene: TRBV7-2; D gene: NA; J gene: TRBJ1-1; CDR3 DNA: TGTGCCAGCAGCTTAGCTGGCGGGTTTGAAGCTTTCTTT; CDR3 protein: CASSLAGGFEAFF
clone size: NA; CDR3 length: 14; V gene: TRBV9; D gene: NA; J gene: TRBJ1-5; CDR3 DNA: TGTGCCAGCGCGCAGGACTGGGGCAATCAGCCCCAGCATTTT; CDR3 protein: CASAQDWGNQPQHF
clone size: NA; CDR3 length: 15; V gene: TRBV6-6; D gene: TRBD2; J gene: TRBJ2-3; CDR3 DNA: TGTGCCAGCAGTTTAGGGCCTAGCGGTTTATATACGCAGTATTTT; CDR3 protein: CASSLGPSGLYTQYF
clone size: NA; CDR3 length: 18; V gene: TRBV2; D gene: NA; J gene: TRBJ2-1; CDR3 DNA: TGTGCCAGCAGTATGGTAATAGCGCGGGCCCTTCGGCCGTATGAGCAGTTCTTC; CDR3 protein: CASSMVIARALRPYEQFF
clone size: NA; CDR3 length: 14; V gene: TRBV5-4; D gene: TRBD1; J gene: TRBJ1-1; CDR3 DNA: TGTGCCAGCAGCGCGGGACAGGGGGTCACTGAAGCTTTCTTT; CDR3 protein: CASSAGQGVTEAFF
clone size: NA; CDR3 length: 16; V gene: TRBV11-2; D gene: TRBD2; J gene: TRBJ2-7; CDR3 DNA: TGTGCCAGCAGCTTAGATGGCGGGGGTCCTCCCTACGAGCAGTACTTC; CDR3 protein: CASSLDGGGPPYEQYF
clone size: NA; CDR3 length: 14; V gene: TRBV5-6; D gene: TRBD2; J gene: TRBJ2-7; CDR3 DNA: TGTGCCAGCAGCTTCGGGACTAGCACCTACGAGCAGTACTTC; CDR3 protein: CASSFGTSTYEQYF
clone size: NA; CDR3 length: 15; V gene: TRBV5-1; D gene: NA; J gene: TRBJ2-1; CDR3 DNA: TGCGCCAGCAGCTTGGCCTTGGGGACTTACAATGAGCAGTTCTTC; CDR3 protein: CASSLALGTYNEQFF
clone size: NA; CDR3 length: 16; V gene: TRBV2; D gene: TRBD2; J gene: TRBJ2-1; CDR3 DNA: TGTGCCAGCAGTCGATCTAGCGGGAGCTTATACAATGAGCAGTTCTTC; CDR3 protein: CASSRSSGSLYNEQFF
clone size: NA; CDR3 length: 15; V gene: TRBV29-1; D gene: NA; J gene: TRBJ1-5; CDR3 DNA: TGCAGCGTTGTCTGGGGAGGTAGGGGCAATCAGCCCCAGCATTTT; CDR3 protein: CSVVWGGRGNQPQHF
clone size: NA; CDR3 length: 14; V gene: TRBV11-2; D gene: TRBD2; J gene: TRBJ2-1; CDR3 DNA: TGTGCCAGCAGCCCCCTAGCGGGGCACAATGAGCAGTTCTTC; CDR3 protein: CASSPLAGHNEQFF
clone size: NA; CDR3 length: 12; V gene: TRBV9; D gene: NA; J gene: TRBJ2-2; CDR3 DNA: TGTGCCAGCCAAGCCAACACCGGGGAGCTGTTTTTT; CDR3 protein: CASQANTGELFF
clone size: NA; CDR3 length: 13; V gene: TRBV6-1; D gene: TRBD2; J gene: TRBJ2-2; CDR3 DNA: TGTGCCAGCTTTCGGGGGGGGACCGGGGAGCTGTTTTTT; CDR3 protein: CASFRGGTGELFF
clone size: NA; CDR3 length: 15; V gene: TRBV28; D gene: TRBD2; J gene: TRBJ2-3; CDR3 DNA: TGTGCCAGCAGCCCCCCGGGACTAGATCCAGATACGCAGTATTTT; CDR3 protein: CASSPPGLDPDTQYF
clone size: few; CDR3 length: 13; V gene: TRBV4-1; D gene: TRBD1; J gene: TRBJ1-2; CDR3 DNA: TGCGCCAGCAGCCGTGGACAGGCAGACGGCTACACCTTC; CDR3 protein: CASSRGQADGYTF
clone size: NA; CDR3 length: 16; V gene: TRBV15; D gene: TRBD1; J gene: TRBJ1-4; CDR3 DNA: TGTGCCACCAGCAGAGATGTGGACAGGGGTAATGAAAAACTGTTTTTT; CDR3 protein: CATSRDVDRGNEKLFF
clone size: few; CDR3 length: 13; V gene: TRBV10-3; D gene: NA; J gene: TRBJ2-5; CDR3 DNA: TGTGCCATCAGCCCGGACTATCAAGAGACCCAGTACTTC; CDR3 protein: CAISPDYQETQYF
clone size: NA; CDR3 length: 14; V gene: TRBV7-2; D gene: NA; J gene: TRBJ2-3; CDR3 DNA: TGTGCCAGCAGCCTCGTAGGGGGGGCAGATACGCAGTATTTT; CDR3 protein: CASSLVGGADTQYF